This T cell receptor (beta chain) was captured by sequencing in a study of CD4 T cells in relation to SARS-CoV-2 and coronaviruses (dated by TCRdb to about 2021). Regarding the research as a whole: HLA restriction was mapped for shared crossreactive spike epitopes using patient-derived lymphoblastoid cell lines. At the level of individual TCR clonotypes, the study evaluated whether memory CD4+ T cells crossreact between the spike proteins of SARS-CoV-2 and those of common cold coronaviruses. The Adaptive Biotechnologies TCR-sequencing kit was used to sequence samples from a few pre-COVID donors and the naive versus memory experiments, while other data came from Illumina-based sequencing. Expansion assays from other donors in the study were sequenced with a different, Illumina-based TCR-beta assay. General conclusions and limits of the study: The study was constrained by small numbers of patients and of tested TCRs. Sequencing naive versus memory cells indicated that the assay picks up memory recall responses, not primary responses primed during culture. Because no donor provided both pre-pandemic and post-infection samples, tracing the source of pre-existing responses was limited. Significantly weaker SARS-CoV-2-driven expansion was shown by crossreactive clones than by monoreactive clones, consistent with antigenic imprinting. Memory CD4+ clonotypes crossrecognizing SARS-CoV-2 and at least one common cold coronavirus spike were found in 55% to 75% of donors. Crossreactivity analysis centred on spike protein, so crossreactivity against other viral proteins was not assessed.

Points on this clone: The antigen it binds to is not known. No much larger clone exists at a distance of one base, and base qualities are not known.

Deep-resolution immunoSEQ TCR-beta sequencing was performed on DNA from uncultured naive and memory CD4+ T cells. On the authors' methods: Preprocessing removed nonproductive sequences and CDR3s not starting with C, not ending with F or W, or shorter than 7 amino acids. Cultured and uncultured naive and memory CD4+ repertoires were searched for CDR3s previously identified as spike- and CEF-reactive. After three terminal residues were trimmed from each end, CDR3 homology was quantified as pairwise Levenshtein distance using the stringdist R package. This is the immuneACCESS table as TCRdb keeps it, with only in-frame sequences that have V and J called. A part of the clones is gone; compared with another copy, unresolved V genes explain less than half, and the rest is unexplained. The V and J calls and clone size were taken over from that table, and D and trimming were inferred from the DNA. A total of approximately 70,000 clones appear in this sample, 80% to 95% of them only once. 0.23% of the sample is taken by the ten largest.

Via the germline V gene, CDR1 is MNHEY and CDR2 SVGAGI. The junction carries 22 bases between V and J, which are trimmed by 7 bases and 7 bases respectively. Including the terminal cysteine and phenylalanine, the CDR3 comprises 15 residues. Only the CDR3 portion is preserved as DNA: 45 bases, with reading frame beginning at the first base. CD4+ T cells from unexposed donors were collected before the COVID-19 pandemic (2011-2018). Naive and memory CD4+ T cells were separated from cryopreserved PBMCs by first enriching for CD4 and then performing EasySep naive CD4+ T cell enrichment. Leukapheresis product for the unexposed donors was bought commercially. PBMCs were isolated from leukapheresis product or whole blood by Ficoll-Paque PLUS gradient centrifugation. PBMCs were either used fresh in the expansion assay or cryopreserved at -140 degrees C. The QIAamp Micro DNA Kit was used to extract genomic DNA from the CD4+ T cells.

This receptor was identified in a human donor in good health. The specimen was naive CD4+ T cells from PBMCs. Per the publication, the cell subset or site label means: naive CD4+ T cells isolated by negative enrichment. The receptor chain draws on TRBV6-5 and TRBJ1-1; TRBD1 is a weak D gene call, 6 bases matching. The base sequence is TGTGCCAGCATAGGACAGCGAGCGGCGAGCGGTGAAGCTTTCTTT. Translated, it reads CASIGQRAASGEAFF.